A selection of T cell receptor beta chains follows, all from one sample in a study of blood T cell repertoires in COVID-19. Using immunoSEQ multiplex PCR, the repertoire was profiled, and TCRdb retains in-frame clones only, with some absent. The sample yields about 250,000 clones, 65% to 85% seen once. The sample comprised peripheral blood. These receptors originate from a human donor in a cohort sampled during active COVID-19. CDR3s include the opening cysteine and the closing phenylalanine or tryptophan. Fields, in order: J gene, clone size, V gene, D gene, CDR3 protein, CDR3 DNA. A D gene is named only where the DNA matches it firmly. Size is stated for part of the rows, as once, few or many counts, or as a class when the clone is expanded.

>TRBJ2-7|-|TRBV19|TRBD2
CASSTPGLAGAYEQYF
TGTGCCAGTAGTACCCCGGGACTAGCGGGAGCCTACGAGCAGTACTTC
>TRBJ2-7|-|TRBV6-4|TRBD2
CASIPGLAGTYEQYF
TGTGCCAGCATTCCAGGACTAGCGGGAACCTACGAGCAGTACTTC
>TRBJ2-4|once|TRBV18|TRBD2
CASSPREGGNIQYF
TGTGCCAGCTCACCACGGGAGGGCGGAAACATTCAGTACTTC
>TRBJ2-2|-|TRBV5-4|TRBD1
CASSIQGALTGELFF
TGTGCCAGCAGTATACAGGGGGCGCTTACCGGGGAGCTGTTTTTT
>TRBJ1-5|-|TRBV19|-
CASSPDLSRNQPQHF
TGTGCCAGTAGTCCTGACCTAAGCAGGAATCAGCCCCAGCATTTT
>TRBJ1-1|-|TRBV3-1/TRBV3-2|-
CASSRTTGGTEAFF
TGTGCCAGCAGCCGAACCACGGGGGGCACTGAAGCTTTCTTT
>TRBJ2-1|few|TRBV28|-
CASSFTFGRSEQFF
TGTGCCAGCAGTTTCACCTTCGGCCGGAGTGAGCAGTTCTTC
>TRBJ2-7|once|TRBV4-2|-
CASSQGTGMGEQYF
TGTGCCAGCAGCCAGGGAACAGGGATGGGGGAGCAGTACTTC
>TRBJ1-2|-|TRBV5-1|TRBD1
CASSDPGQSNYGYTF
TGCGCCAGCAGCGACCCGGGACAGTCGAACTATGGCTACACCTTC
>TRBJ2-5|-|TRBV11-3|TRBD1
CASSLTGERETQYF
TGTGCCAGCAGCCTTACAGGGGAGAGAGAGACCCAGTACTTC
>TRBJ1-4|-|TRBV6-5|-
CASNSRRGGEKLFF
TGTGCCAGCAACTCCCGCAGAGGCGGCGAAAAACTGTTTTTT
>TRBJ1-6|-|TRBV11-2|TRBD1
CASSLGQGANSPLHF
TGTGCCAGCAGCTTAGGCCAGGGGGCCAATTCACCCCTCCACTTT
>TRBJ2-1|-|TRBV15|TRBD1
CATSRDRGYLTGFF
TGTGCCACCAGCAGGGACAGGGGGTATTTAACAGGGTTCTTC
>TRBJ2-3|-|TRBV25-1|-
CASSEGGTGADTQYF
TGTGCCAGCAGTGAAGGGGGGACGGGAGCAGATACGCAGTATTTT
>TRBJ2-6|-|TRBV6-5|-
CASTKRGTGANVLTF
TGTGCCAGCACCAAAAGGGGTACTGGGGCCAACGTCCTGACTTTC
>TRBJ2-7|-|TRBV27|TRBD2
CASSPWGLAGSSYEQYF
TGTGCCAGCAGTCCATGGGGACTAGCGGGGAGCTCCTACGAGCAGTACTTC
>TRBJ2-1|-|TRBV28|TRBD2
CASSLGAGYGGNEQFF
TGTGCCAGCAGTTTAGGTGCGGGCTACGGGGGGAATGAGCAGTTCTTC
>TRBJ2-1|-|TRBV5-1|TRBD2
CASSPHPGLADNEQFF
TGCGCCAGCAGCCCCCATCCGGGACTAGCGGATAATGAGCAGTTCTTC
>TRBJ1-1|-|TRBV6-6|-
CASSQIRVGNTEAFF
TGTGCCAGCAGTCAAATTCGGGTAGGGAACACTGAAGCTTTCTTT
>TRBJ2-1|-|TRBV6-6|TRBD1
CASSPRDRGREQFF
TGTGCCAGCAGCCCTCGGGACAGGGGGAGGGAGCAGTTCTTC
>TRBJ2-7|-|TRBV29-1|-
CSASGHKGYEQYF
TGCAGCGCCTCGGGACACAAAGGCTACGAGCAGTACTTC
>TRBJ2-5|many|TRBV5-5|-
CASSLAAGQETQYF
TGTGCCAGCAGCTTGGCGGCGGGCCAAGAGACCCAGTACTTC
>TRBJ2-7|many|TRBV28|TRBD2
CASAGTSELYEQYF
TGTGCCAGCGCAGGGACTAGCGAGCTGTACGAGCAGTACTTC
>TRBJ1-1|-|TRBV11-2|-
CASRTWGGRDTEAFF
TGTGCCAGCAGGACCTGGGGGGGACGGGACACTGAAGCTTTCTTT
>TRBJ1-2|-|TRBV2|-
CASSEAAGNYGYTF
TGTGCCAGCAGTGAGGCGGCGGGGAACTATGGCTACACCTTC
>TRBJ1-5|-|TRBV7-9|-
CASSLQDSNQPQHF
TGTGCCAGCAGCTTACAGGATAGCAATCAGCCCCAGCATTTT
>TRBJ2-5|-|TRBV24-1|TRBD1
CATSDRGLGETQYF
TGTGCCACCAGTGACAGGGGGCTAGGAGAGACCCAGTACTTC
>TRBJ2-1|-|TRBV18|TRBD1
CASSGGQENEQFF
TGTGCCAGCTCAGGGGGACAGGAGAATGAGCAGTTCTTC
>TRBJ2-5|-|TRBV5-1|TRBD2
CASSSGAGGPETQYF
TGCGCCAGCAGCTCGGGAGCGGGGGGGCCGGAGACCCAGTACTTC
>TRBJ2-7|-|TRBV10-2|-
CASSETGKRGEQYF
TGCGCCAGCAGTGAGACCGGGAAACGTGGCGAGCAGTACTTC
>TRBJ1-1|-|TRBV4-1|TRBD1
CASSQVLTGDWGTEAFF
TGCGCCAGCAGCCAAGTCTTAACAGGGGATTGGGGCACTGAAGCTTTCTTT
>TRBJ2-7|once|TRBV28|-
CASSFLGGEQYF
TGTGCCAGCAGTTTTCTAGGGGGCGAGCAGTACTTC
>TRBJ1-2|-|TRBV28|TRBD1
CASTWTGDYGYTF
TGTGCCAGCACCTGGACAGGGGACTATGGCTACACCTTC
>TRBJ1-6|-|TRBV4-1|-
CASSQDLTGTGGNSPLHF
TGCGCCAGCAGCCAAGACCTAACAGGGACCGGCGGGAATTCACCCCTCCACTTT
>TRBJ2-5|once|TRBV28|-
CASSTPGTAETQYF
TGTGCCAGCAGTACCCCCGGGACTGCAGAGACCCAGTACTTC
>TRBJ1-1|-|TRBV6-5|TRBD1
CASRKQGLEAFF
TGTGCCAGCAGAAAACAGGGGCTTGAAGCTTTCTTT
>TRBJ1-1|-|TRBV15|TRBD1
CATSRPGQAVSEAFF
TGTGCCACCAGCAGACCGGGACAGGCGGTGTCTGAAGCTTTCTTT
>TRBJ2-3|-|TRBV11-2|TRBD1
CASGRPGGVDTQYF
TGTGCCAGCGGTAGACCAGGGGGCGTAGATACGCAGTATTTT
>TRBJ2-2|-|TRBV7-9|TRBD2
CASRRGTSGINTGELFF
TGTGCCAGCAGACGGGGGACTAGCGGGATAAACACCGGGGAGCTGTTTTTT
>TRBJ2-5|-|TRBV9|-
CASSYRQDLRETQYF
TGTGCCAGCAGCTACCGACAGGACCTCCGAGAGACCCAGTACTTC
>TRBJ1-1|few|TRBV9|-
CASSVQRIGGTEAFF
TGTGCCAGCAGCGTACAACGGATCGGCGGCACTGAAGCTTTCTTT
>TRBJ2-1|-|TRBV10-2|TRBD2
CASSEFLAGGSYNEQFF
TGCGCCAGCAGTGAGTTCCTAGCGGGAGGCTCCTACAATGAGCAGTTCTTC
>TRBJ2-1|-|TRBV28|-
CASTKELSSYNEQFF
TGTGCCAGCACGAAGGAGCTTAGCTCCTACAATGAGCAGTTCTTC
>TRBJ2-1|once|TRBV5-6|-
CASSLVRVRGYQYNEQFF
TGTGCCAGCAGCTTGGTGAGGGTTCGGGGGTATCAGTACAATGAGCAGTTCTTC
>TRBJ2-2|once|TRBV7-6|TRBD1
CASSSQQGAGGELFF
TGTGCCAGCAGCTCTCAACAGGGGGCGGGCGGGGAGCTGTTTTTT
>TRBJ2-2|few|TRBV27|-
CASRLDRANTGELFF
TGTGCCAGCAGACTGGACAGAGCGAACACCGGGGAGCTGTTTTTT
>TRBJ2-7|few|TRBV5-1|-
CASTRGGSSSEQYF
TGCGCCAGCACCAGGGGCGGGTCGTCAAGCGAGCAGTACTTC
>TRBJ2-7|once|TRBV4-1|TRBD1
CASSQEETGPWEQYF
TGCGCCAGCAGCCAAGAGGAGACAGGGCCTTGGGAGCAGTACTTC
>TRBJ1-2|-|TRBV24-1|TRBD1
CATSEPGQGVDGYTF
TGTGCCACCAGTGAACCGGGACAGGGAGTCGATGGCTACACCTTC
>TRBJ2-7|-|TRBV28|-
CASSFGGIYEQYF
TGTGCCAGCAGTTTTGGGGGGATCTACGAGCAGTACTTC
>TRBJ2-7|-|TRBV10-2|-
CASSSAMIEQYF
TGCGCCAGCAGCTCCGCTATGATCGAGCAGTACTTC
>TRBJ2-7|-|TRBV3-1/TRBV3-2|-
CASSQDRGLSSYEQYF
TGTGCCAGCAGCCAAGATCGAGGACTCAGCTCCTACGAGCAGTACTTC
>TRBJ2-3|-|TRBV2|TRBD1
CASQPGQGSTDTQYF
TGTGCCAGCCAGCCGGGACAGGGCTCCACAGATACGCAGTATTTT
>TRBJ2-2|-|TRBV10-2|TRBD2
CASSVSGTSRGRELFF
TGCGCCAGCAGTGTTAGCGGGACCTCGAGAGGACGGGAGCTGTTTTTT
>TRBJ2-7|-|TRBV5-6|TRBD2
CASSFASGMFYEQYF
TGTGCCAGCAGCTTTGCTAGCGGAATGTTCTACGAGCAGTACTTC